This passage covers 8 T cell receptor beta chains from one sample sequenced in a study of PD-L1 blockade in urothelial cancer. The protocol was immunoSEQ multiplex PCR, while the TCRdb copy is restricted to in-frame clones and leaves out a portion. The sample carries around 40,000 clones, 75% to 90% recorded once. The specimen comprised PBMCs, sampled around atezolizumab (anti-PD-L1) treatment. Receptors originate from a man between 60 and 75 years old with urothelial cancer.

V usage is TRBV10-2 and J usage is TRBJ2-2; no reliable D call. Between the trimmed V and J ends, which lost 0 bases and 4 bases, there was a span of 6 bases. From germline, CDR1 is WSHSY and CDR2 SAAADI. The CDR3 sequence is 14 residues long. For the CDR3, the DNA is TGCGCCAGCAGTGAGTCGACTGGCACCGGGGAGCTGTTTTTT. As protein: CASSESTGTGELFF.

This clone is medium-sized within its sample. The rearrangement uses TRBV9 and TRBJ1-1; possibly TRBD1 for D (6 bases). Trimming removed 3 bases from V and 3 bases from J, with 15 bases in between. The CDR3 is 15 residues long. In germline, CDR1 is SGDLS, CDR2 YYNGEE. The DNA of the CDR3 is TGTGCCAGCAGCGCAATCGGGGGGGCGGACACTGAAGCTTTCTTT. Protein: CASSAIGGADTEAFF.

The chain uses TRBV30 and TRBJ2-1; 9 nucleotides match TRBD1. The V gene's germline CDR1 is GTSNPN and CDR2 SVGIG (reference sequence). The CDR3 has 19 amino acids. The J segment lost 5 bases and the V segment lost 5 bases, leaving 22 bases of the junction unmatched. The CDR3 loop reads CAWSEARTGVIGGHNEQFF. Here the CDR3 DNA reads TGTGCCTGGTCGGAGGCCAGGACAGGGGTTATCGGCGGGCACAATGAGCAGTTCTTC.

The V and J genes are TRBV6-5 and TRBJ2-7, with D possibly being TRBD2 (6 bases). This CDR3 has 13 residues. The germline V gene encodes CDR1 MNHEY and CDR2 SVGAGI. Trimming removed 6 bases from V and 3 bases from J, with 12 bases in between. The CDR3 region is CASRGSGVYEQYF. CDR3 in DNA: TGTGCCAGCAGGGGGTCGGGGGTCTACGAGCAGTACTTC.

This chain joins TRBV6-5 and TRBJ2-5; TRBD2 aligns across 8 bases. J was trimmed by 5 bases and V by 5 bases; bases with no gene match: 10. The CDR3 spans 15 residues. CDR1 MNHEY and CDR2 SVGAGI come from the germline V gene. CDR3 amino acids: CASSPGIAGYETQYF. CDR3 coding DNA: TGTGCCAGCAGTCCCGGGATAGCGGGATATGAGACCCAGTACTTC.

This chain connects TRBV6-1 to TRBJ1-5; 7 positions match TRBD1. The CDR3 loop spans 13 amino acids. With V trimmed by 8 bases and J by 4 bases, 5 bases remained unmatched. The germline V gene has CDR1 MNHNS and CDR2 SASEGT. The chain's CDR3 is CASDRAWNQPQHF. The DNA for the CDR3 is TGTGCCAGCGACAGGGCCTGGAATCAGCCCCAGCATTTT.

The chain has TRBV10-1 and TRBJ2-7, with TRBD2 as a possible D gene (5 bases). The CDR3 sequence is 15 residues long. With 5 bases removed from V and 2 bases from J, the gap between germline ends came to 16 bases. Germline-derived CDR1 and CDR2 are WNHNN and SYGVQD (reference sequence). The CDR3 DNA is TGCGCCAGCAGTCCATTTCGGGGATCTACCTACGAGCAGTACTTC. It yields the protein CASSPFRGSTYEQYF.

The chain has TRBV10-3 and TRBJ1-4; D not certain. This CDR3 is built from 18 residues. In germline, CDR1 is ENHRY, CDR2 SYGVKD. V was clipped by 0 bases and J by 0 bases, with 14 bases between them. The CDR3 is CAISESSTLSATNEKLFF. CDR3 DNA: TGTGCCATCAGTGAGTCTTCTACCCTTTCTGCAACTAATGAAAAACTGTTTTTT.